Detailed here is one T cell receptor (beta chain). The method was immunoSEQ multiplex PCR; TCRdb's version includes in-frame clones alone and lacks a portion of them. The sample has 25,000 to 30,000 clones; approximately 80% are singletons. The V end was cut by 0 bases, the J end by 7 bases, with 9 bases between. CDR3 length equals 14 residues. Germline lookup yields CDR1 LGHNA and CDR2 YNFKEQ. This entry belongs to a study of T cells in narcolepsy. This sequence was found in a human donor with narcolepsy. The V and J genes are TRBV4-2 and TRBJ2-2; no definite D call. Sequenced sample: CD45RA- memory CD4+ T cells from PBMCs. The CDR3 spells CASSQDLQNGELFF. CDR3 coding DNA: TGTGCCAGCAGCCAAGATTTACAGAACGGGGAGCTGTTTTTT.